This is a list of T cell receptor beta chains from one sample in a study of PD-1 blockade in mismatch repair-deficient tumors. Data came from immunoSEQ multiplex PCR; TCRdb stores just in-frame clones and leaves some out. This sample has fewer than 20,000 clones, with roughly 84% found just once. Specimen: PBMCs, collected 4 weeks after starting pembrolizumab. The receptors shown here come from an adult with mismatch repair-deficient cancer. The CDR3 runs from the conserved cysteine through the conserved F or W. Fields, in order: D gene, V gene, J gene, clone size, CDR3 length, CDR3 protein, CDR3 DNA. A D gene is named only where the DNA matches it firmly. Part of the rows lack a size; the others show once, few, many or a class for expanded clones.

TRBD1	TRBV5-1	TRBJ1-1	.	13	CASSSQGSAEAFF	TGCGCCAGCAGCTCACAGGGGAGCGCTGAAGCTTTCTTT
.	TRBV28	TRBJ1-5	.	14	CASSLWGRGQPQHF	TGTGCCAGCAGTTTATGGGGCAGGGGACAGCCCCAGCATTTT
TRBD1	TRBV4-1	TRBJ1-2	once	15	CASSQGQGAGYGYTF	TGCGCCAGCAGCCAGGGACAGGGGGCGGGCTATGGCTACACCTTC
TRBD2	TRBV11-2	TRBJ2-3	.	16	CASSPGGGRAMDTQYF	TGTGCCAGCAGCCCCGGCGGGGGGAGGGCCATGGATACGCAGTATTTT
.	TRBV27	TRBJ2-6	once	15	CASTRLYSGANVLTF	TGTGCCAGCACGCGGCTCTACTCTGGGGCCAACGTCCTGACTTTC
TRBD1	TRBV5-1	TRBJ2-1	.	15	CASSYTGVGYNEQFF	TGCGCCAGCAGCTATACAGGGGTCGGCTACAATGAGCAGTTCTTC
.	TRBV27	TRBJ1-1	.	11	CASSLGGKAFF	TGTGCCAGCAGTTTAGGGGGCAAGGCTTTCTTT
TRBD1	TRBV7-8	TRBJ1-6	once	15	CASSLGGQGNSPLHF	TGTGCCAGCAGCTTAGGGGGACAGGGGAATTCACCCCTCCACTTT
.	TRBV6-4	TRBJ2-2	.	14	CASREQGYTGELFF	TGTGCCAGCAGGGAACAGGGATACACCGGGGAGCTGTTTTTT
TRBD1	TRBV19	TRBJ1-2	few	15	CASSRTGGTDSGYTF	TGTGCCAGTAGCCGTACAGGGGGCACGGATTCGGGCTACACCTTC
TRBD1	TRBV19	TRBJ1-1	.	17	CASSILDRGQPNTEAFF	TGTGCCAGTAGTATATTAGATCGGGGACAGCCGAACACTGAAGCTTTCTTT
.	TRBV7-3	TRBJ1-1	.	15	CASSSLPGVGTEAFF	TGTGCCAGCAGCTCGTTACCCGGGGTAGGCACTGAAGCTTTCTTT
.	TRBV19	TRBJ1-4	.	16	CASSLERQAGNEKLFF	TGTGCCAGTAGTCTTGAAAGACAGGCCGGGAATGAAAAACTGTTTTTT
.	TRBV7-9	TRBJ2-7	.	12	CASSFDFYEQYF	TGTGCCAGCAGCTTCGACTTCTACGAGCAGTACTTC
.	TRBV9	TRBJ1-1	.	13	CASSVDQNTEAFF	TGTGCCAGCAGCGTAGATCAGAACACTGAAGCTTTCTTT
TRBD1	TRBV7-2	TRBJ2-7	.	15	CASSLSYRGPNRQYF	TGTGCCAGCAGCTTAAGTTACAGGGGGCCCAATCGGCAGTACTTC
.	TRBV5-1	TRBJ2-3	.	15	CASSRDTWGTDTQYF	TGCGCCAGCAGCAGGGACACCTGGGGCACAGATACGCAGTATTTT
TRBD2	TRBV6-1	TRBJ2-7	.	16	CASSGPLAGAPYEQYF	TGTGCCAGCAGTGGTCCACTAGCGGGGGCACCCTACGAGCAGTACTTC
TRBD2	TRBV29-1	TRBJ2-1	.	15	CSSGLAGGPLDEQFF	TGCAGCTCTGGACTAGCGGGAGGGCCCCTCGATGAGCAGTTCTTC
.	TRBV2	TRBJ2-3	.	14	CASNRASSADTQYF	TGTGCCAGCAACAGGGCTAGCAGCGCAGATACGCAGTATTTT
.	TRBV30	TRBJ1-3	.	18	CAWSVWEGGRSSGNTIYF	TGTGCCTGGAGTGTATGGGAGGGCGGTAGAAGCTCTGGAAACACCATATATTTT
.	TRBV27	TRBJ1-1	once	14	CASSSDKVVTEAFF	TGTGCCAGCAGTTCCGACAAAGTGGTCACTGAAGCTTTCTTT
.	TRBV21-1	TRBJ2-7	.	14	CASSKTVPPYEQYF	TGTGCCAGCAGCAAGACAGTGCCCCCCTACGAGCAGTACTTC
.	TRBV28	TRBJ1-2	few	14	CASSTTGRVGGYTF	TGTGCCAGCAGTACCACAGGGAGGGTCGGGGGCTACACCTTC
.	TRBV29-1	TRBJ1-1	once	14	CSVEDQWVGSKAFF	TGCAGCGTTGAAGATCAGTGGGTTGGGAGTAAAGCTTTCTTT